The T cell receptor (beta chain) described here comes from a study of PD-1 blockade in mismatch repair-deficient tumors. Study observations and caveats: Tumor-resident clones, often absent from pretreatment blood, expanded after pembrolizumab and then contracted.

Trimming stripped 5 bases from V and 4 bases from J, with 17 bases between. This CDR3 is built from 15 residues. Germline CDR1 is LNHDA and CDR2 is SQIVND (reference sequence). For this clone: The target antigen is unknown.

Every patient had mismatch repair deficiency by PCR or immunohistochemistry. Sequenced by immunoSEQ multiplex PCR; TCRdb stores in-frame clones only, minus some. The sample carries around 18,000 clones, 84% recorded once. The source of this sequence is an adult with mismatch repair-deficient cancer. The chain uses TRBV19 and TRBJ1-2; TRBD1 might be the D (5 bases). Material: PBMCs, obtained roughly 23 weeks after starting pembrolizumab. The CDR3 sequence is CASSGASQVGYGYTF. CDR3 sequence (DNA): TGTGCCAGTAGTGGGGCATCACAGGTTGGCTATGGCTACACCTTC. Based on the CDR3 plus reference TRBV19 and TRBJ1-2, the full variable domain is DGGITQSPKYLFRKEGQNVTLSCEQNLNHDAMYWYRQDPGQGLRLIYYSQIVNDFQKGDIAEGYSVSREKKESFPLTVTSAQKNPTAFYLCASSGASQVGYGYTFGSGTRLTVV.